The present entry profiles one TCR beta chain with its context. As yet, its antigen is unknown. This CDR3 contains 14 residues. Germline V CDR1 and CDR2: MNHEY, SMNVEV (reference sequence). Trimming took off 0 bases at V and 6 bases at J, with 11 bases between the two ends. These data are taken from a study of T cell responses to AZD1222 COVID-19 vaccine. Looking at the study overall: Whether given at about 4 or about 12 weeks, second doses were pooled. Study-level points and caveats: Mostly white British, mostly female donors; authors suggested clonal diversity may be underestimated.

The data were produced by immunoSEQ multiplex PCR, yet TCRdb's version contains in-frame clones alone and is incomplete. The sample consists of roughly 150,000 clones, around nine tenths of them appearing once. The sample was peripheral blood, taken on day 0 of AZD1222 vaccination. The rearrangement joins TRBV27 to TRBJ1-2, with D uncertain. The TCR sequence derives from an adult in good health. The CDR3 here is CASSLSGSADGYTF. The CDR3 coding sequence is TGTGCCAGCAGTTTATCAGGGTCTGCCGATGGCTACACCTTC.